This entry lists 9 T cell receptor beta chains sequenced from one sample in a study of T cell responses to AZD1222 COVID-19 vaccine. Clones were sequenced by immunoSEQ multiplex PCR, and TCRdb holds only the in-frame ones, with some missing. Among roughly 140,000 clones listed, about nine tenths were seen once. The sequencing here drew on peripheral blood, taken on day 0 of AZD1222 vaccination. The receptors were gathered from an adult in good health.

J is TRBJ1-3 and V is TRBV9; 7 nucleotides agree with TRBD1. The CDR3 loop spans 15 amino acids. Germline CDR1 reads SGDLS; CDR2 reads YYNGEE. Unmatched junction bases numbered 4, after V lost 0 bases and J lost 4 bases. DNA for the CDR3: TGTGCCAGCAGCGTAGGGACAGGTTTGGGAAACACCATATATTTT. Its protein is CASSVGTGLGNTIYF.

The genes are TRBV24-1 and TRBJ1-2; TRBD1 is a possible D gene (5 bases). The V end lost 5 bases, the J end lost 10 bases, and 13 bases lay between the germline ends. Germline assignment: CDR1 KGHDR and CDR2 SFDVKD. CDR3 length: 12 residues. The CDR3 reads CATSAQGMDYTF. The CDR3 DNA is TGTGCCACCAGTGCCCAGGGCATGGACTACACCTTC.

The rearrangement joins TRBV7-2 to TRBJ1-2; unclear D gene. The germline V and J ends were trimmed by 1 base and 4 bases, with 10 bases remaining between them. CDR1 and CDR2 from the germline V gene are SGHTA and FQGNSA. This CDR3 spans 14 amino acids. The CDR3 DNA follows: TGTGCCAGCAGCTTAGACTCGGGGATCTATGGCTACACCTTC. Translating it yields CASSLDSGIYGYTF.

The chain has TRBV27 and TRBJ2-3, with D uncertain. V lost 5 bases and J 6 bases, leaving 12 bases between the germline ends. The CDR3 length is 13 residues. CDR1 is MNHEY, CDR2 SMNVEV, per germline (reference sequence). DNA of the CDR3: TGTGCCAGCAGTCCCCTCCTTTTGGATACGCAGTATTTT. This encodes CASSPLLLDTQYF.

The chain joins TRBV7-3 to TRBJ2-1, with 12 bases aligning to TRBD2. This CDR3 spans 15 amino acids. V was clipped by 2 bases and J by 9 bases; unmatched bases: 5. Germline V CDR1 and CDR2: SGHTA, FQGTGA. The CDR3 bases are TGTGCCAGCAGCTTACTAGCGGGAGGGTCTTTTGAGCAGTTCTTC. Translated: CASSLLAGGSFEQFF.

The chain joins TRBV19 to TRBJ1-5, with a weak D call TRBD1 (6 bases). CDR3 length equals 17 residues. The germline gives CDR1 LNHDA, CDR2 SQIVND (reference sequence). Trimming cost V 1 base and J 1 base, with 14 bases left between them. The chain's CDR3 is CASSIARHRASNQPQHF. The CDR3 DNA reads as TGTGCCAGTAGTATAGCTAGACACAGGGCGAGCAATCAGCCCCAGCATTTT. The full variable domain, rest sourced from reference TRBV19 and TRBJ1-5, is DGGITQSPKYLFRKEGQNVTLSCEQNLNHDAMYWYRQDPGQGLRLIYYSQIVNDFQKGDIAEGYSVSREKKESFPLTVTSAQKNPTAFYLCASSIARHRASNQPQHFGDGTRLSIL.

The J gene is TRBJ2-2, the V gene TRBV4-2; 10 bases map to TRBD2. CDR1 and CDR2 from the germline V gene are LGHNA and YNFKEQ. V was pared by 0 bases and J by 5 bases, with 3 bases of the junction left unmatched. The CDR3 extends over 16 amino acids. DNA of the CDR3: TGTGCCAGCAGCCAAGATCTAGCGGGGGAAACCGGGGAGCTGTTTTTT. It is translated as CASSQDLAGETGELFF.

This chain links TRBV9 with TRBJ1-2; D is perhaps TRBD1 (6 bases). Per the germline V gene, CDR1 is SGDLS and CDR2 is YYNGEE. The V end was cut by 1 base, the J end by 3 bases, with 16 bases between. CDR3 length: 16 amino acids. The CDR3 nucleotides are TGTGCCAGCAGCGTAAGGCCCCAACAGGGTGACTATGGCTACACCTTC. It encodes CASSVRPQQGDYGYTF.

The CDR3 protein is CASTQAVGELFF. Written as DNA, the CDR3 is TGTGCCAGCACCCAAGCGGTCGGGGAGCTGTTTTTT. V and J are TRBV18 and TRBJ2-2; weak D call: TRBD2 (5 bases). The V gene lost 8 bases and the J gene lost 7 bases, with 11 bases spanning the gap. From germline, CDR1 is KGHSH and CDR2 LQKENI. The CDR3 runs to 12 residues.